This passage covers 28 T cell receptor beta chains from one sample sequenced in a study of blood T cell repertoires in COVID-19. This table comes from immunoSEQ multiplex PCR, and its TCRdb copy is limited to in-frame clones, with some not included. This table has 200,000 to 250,000 clones, around 84% appearing once. The specimen sequenced was peripheral blood. Receptors were obtained from a woman aged 70-85 years with active or convalescent COVID-19.

The chain is built from TRBV21-1 and TRBJ2-7; the table's D call, TRBD1, has no DNA check behind it. TRBV21-1 is designated a pseudogene. The CDR3 runs 14 residues. The CDR3 reads CASSKDDSSYEQYF. CDR3 nucleotide sequence: TGTGCCAGCAGCAAAGACGACAGTTCCTACGAGCAGTACTTC.

This chain connects TRBV4-3 to TRBJ2-1; D remains unclear. CDR3 length: 14 residues. The ends were cut back, 0 bases at V and 8 bases at J, with 11 bases in the middle. The V gene's germline CDR1 is LGHNA and CDR2 YSLEER. The CDR3 sequence is CASSQDGPMDEQFF. The CDR3 DNA sequence: TGCGCCAGCAGCCAAGATGGGCCGATGGATGAGCAGTTCTTC.

The CDR3 region is CASSDPGRGNYGYTF. CDR3 coding DNA: TGTGCCAGCAGTGACCCAGGGCGAGGAAACTATGGCTACACCTTC. The V and J genes are TRBV6-4 and TRBJ1-2, with D tentatively TRBD1 (5 bases). V gave up 2 bases and J gave up 2 bases, with 12 bases separating them. This CDR3 is built from 15 residues. Per the germline V gene, CDR1 is MRHNA and CDR2 is SNTAGT.

This chain uses TRBV4-3 with TRBJ1-6; no firm D call. Germline V gives CDR1 LGHNA, CDR2 YSLEER. With 0 bases removed from V and 9 bases from J, the gap between germline ends came to 12 bases. This CDR3 is 15 amino acids long. The CDR3 here is CASSQDLSFRSPLHF. CDR3 in DNA: TGCGCCAGCAGCCAAGATTTAAGCTTCCGTTCACCCCTCCACTTT.

This chain joins TRBV7-2 and TRBJ1-6; D call uncertain. Germline CDR1 is SGHTA and CDR2 is FQGNSA. Deletions cut 1 base from V and 10 bases from J, with 14 bases between. This CDR3 contains 15 residues. The CDR3 DNA sequence: TGTGCCAGCAGCTTAGGTACGGAGCAGAGATCACCCCTCCACTTT. Amino acid sequence: CASSLGTEQRSPLHF.

This chain uses TRBV9 with TRBJ2-3, with 9 nucleotides matching TRBD1. Germline CDR1 and CDR2: SGDLS and YYNGEE. Trimming cost V 2 bases and J 4 bases; bases outside gene matches: 8. This CDR3 comprises 16 residues. CDR3 in DNA: TGTGCCAGCAGCGTTAGGACAGGGGTTAATTCAGATACGCAGTATTTT. Its protein product is CASSVRTGVNSDTQYF.

This sequence joins TRBV10-1 and TRBJ1-1; no reliable D call. The CDR3 totals 14 residues. The germline gives CDR1 WNHNN, CDR2 SYGVQD (reference sequence). Trimming took off 6 bases at V and 5 bases at J, with 16 bases between the two ends. This CDR3 reads CASSSTGVVTEAFF. CDR3 in DNA: TGCGCCAGCAGCTCCACGGGAGTAGTGACTGAAGCTTTCTTT.

This clone showed up just once. The rearrangement joins TRBV5-8 to TRBJ1-4; D is undetermined. This CDR3 has 15 amino acids. CDR1 and CDR2 from the germline V gene are SGHTS and YDEGEE. Trimming shortened V by 0 bases and J by 8 bases, and 14 bases separated the two germline ends. CDR3 nucleotide sequence: TGTGCCAGCAGCTTGGGGCCGTCACCCCCCGAAAAACTGTTTTTT. Amino acids: CASSLGPSPPEKLFF.

This chain links TRBV18 with TRBJ2-3; D remains unclear. V was shortened by 5 bases and J by 4 bases, with 10 bases between the two germline ends. Germline V CDR1 and CDR2: KGHSH, LQKENI. The CDR3 runs 13 residues. The CDR3 DNA reads TGTGCCAGCTCATCCTTAGAAGCAGATACGCAGTATTTT. This translates into CASSSLEADTQYF.

This clone was seen more than once but under ten times. This chain uses TRBV4-1 with TRBJ2-7; D is unresolved. Germline CDR1 is MGHRA and CDR2 is YSYEKL. The V and J ends lost 4 bases and 2 bases respectively, with 9 bases between them. The CDR3 totals 13 residues. CDR3 residues: CASSLDGAYEQYF. The DNA for the CDR3 is TGCGCCAGCAGCCTCGACGGAGCCTACGAGCAGTACTTC.

The chain has TRBV5-4 and TRBJ1-3; TRBD1 is a possible D gene (6 bases). The CDR3 is made up of 16 amino acids. Trimming left V 0 bases short and J 1 base short, with 11 bases between. Germline V gene lookup returns CDR1 SGHNT and CDR2 YYREEE (reference sequence). This CDR3 reads CASSLVGTLSGNTIYF. The CDR3 DNA sequence: TGTGCCAGCAGCTTGGTCGGGACACTATCTGGAAACACCATATATTTT.

The chain recombines TRBV30 with TRBJ2-3; the match to TRBD2 covers 15 bases. The CDR3 extends over 21 amino acids. CDR1 and CDR2 (germline): GTSNPN, SVGIG (reference sequence). V shed 0 bases, J shed 12 bases, and the junction held 25 bases outside the gene matches. The DNA for the CDR3 is TGTGCCTGGAGTGTATTAACCCATACCGGGACTAGCGGGGGGCCCCGTGAAGCTCAGTATTTT. This gives the protein CAWSVLTHTGTSGGPREAQYF.

The V call is TRBV7-9, the J call TRBJ1-1, with D possibly TRBD1 on 5 matching bases. CDR1 and CDR2 (germline): SEHNR, FQNEAQ (reference sequence). The CDR3 covers 15 residues. The V end was cut by 1 base, the J end by 1 base, with 10 bases between. CDR3 DNA: TGTGCCAGCAGCTTAGTGATGGGGCAGAACACTGAAGCTTTCTTT. This sequence encodes CASSLVMGQNTEAFF.

The chain joins TRBV9 to TRBJ2-5, with 11 bases fitting TRBD2. Germline CDR1 SGDLS, CDR2 YYNGEE. The trim removed 3 bases at V and 9 bases at J, leaving 7 bases unmatched. The CDR3 spans 14 residues. CDR3 protein: CASSAVAGGRSQYF. The CDR3 nucleotides are TGTGCCAGCAGCGCCGTAGCGGGGGGGCGATCCCAGTACTTC. Full variable domain (rest looked up from reference TRBV9 and TRBJ2-5): DSGVTQTPKHLITATGQRVTLRCSPRSGDLSVYWYQQSLDQGLQFLIQYYNGEERAKGNILERFSAQQFPDLHSELNLSSLELGDSALYFCASSAVAGGRSQYFGPGTRLLVL.

The chain combines TRBV7-9 with TRBJ1-3, with D unclear. This CDR3 has 13 amino acids. CDR1 and CDR2 from the germline V gene are SEHNR and FQNEAQ (reference sequence). Deletions cut 0 bases from V and 6 bases from J, with 6 bases between. The CDR3 here is CASSLAIQNTIYF. CDR3 nucleotides: TGTGCCAGCAGCTTAGCCATACAAAACACCATATATTTT.

The chain joins TRBV2 to TRBJ1-1, with 9 positions matching TRBD1. Germline values: CDR1 SNHLY, CDR2 FYNNEI. This CDR3 comprises 13 residues. The V segment lost 4 bases and the J segment 6 bases; nucleotides outside the gene matches: 3. The CDR3, as DNA: TGTGCCAGCAGTGGGGACAGGGATTCTGAAGCTTTCTTT. Protein: CASSGDRDSEAFF. The variable domain in full, with the rest retrieved from reference TRBV2 and TRBJ1-1, is EPEVTQTPSHQVTQMGQEVILRCVPISNHLYFYWYRQILGQKVEFLVSFYNNEISEKSEIFDDQFSVERPDGSNFTLKIRSTKLEDSAMYFCASSGDRDSEAFFGQGTRLTVV.

The J gene is TRBJ1-1, the V gene TRBV7-2; D gene uncertain. CDR3 size: 13 residues. Trimming took 5 bases from V and 2 from J, leaving 9 bases between them. Germline CDR1 is SGHTA and CDR2 is FQGNSA. The CDR3 nucleotides read TGTGCCAGCAGCCCGTCGGGAAACACTGAAGCTTTCTTT. This encodes CASSPSGNTEAFF.

The rearrangement joins TRBV12-3 or TRBV12-4 to TRBJ1-5; D is unclear. This CDR3 has 13 amino acids. Trimming took 8 bases from V and 2 from J, leaving 10 bases between them. The CDR3: CASGGHGNQPQHF. The CDR3 DNA sequence: TGTGCCAGCGGAGGGCATGGCAATCAGCCCCAGCATTTT.

This sequence joins TRBV6-4 and TRBJ2-1; 11 nucleotides agree with TRBD2. The CDR3 is made up of 16 amino acids. Per germline, CDR1 MRHNA and CDR2 SNTAGT. The junction had 3 bases not matched to a gene; V was cut back by 3 bases and J by 2 bases. This CDR3 reads CASSDSGGVPYNEQFF. The DNA for the CDR3 is TGTGCCAGCAGTGATAGCGGGGGGGTCCCCTACAATGAGCAGTTCTTC.

This sequence joins TRBV19 and TRBJ1-1; D might be TRBD1 (5 bases). This CDR3 region has 15 residues. V gave up 3 bases and J gave up 1 base, with 12 bases separating them. Germline V gives CDR1 LNHDA, CDR2 SQIVND (reference sequence). CDR3 DNA: TGTGCCAGTAGTATTGCAGGGATTCAGAACACTGAAGCTTTCTTT. Amino acids: CASSIAGIQNTEAFF.

This clone was seen ten or more times. The CDR3 loop reads CASSPARVTGELFF. In DNA form, the CDR3 reads TGTGCCAGCAGCCCCGCTCGGGTCACCGGGGAGCTGTTTTTT. The gene calls are TRBV5-5 and TRBJ2-2; D gene ambiguous. Trimming left V 4 bases short and J 4 bases short, with 11 bases between. The CDR3 has 14 amino acids. The germline gives CDR1 SGHKS, CDR2 YYEKEE (reference sequence).

The V call is TRBV12-3 or TRBV12-4, the J call TRBJ1-1; D unclear. Trimming cost V 5 bases and J 4 bases, with 5 bases left between them. CDR3 length: 11 amino acids. The CDR3 protein is CASSVSTEAFF. CDR3 DNA sequence: TGTGCCAGCAGTGTGAGCACTGAAGCTTTCTTT.

The chain couples TRBV25-1 to TRBJ1-5; D not resolved. The CDR3 is made up of 14 amino acids. Germline V gives CDR1 MGHDK, CDR2 SYGVNS. The germline V and J ends were trimmed by 2 bases and 7 bases, with 12 bases remaining between them. The CDR3 coding sequence is TGTGCCAGCAGTGAAAGCTCAAGAAGCCAGCCCCAGCATTTT. Its protein product is CASSESSRSQPQHF.

The V and J genes are TRBV2 and TRBJ1-1; D ambiguous. The CDR3 contains 13 residues. CDR1 is SNHLY and CDR2 is FYNNEI in the germline V gene. V lost 4 bases and J lost 3, with 9 bases in between. As DNA, the CDR3 is TGTGCCAGCAGTGCTGACATGGACACTGAAGCTTTCTTT. This translates into CASSADMDTEAFF.

This chain connects TRBV7-9 to TRBJ2-7; TRBD2 is a possible D gene (5 bases). With 5 bases removed from V and 1 base from J, the gap between germline ends came to 9 bases. Germline V lookup: CDR1 SEHNR, CDR2 FQNEAQ (reference sequence). The CDR3 runs to 13 residues. Here the CDR3 reads CASSRDYSYEQYF. CDR3 DNA sequence: TGTGCCAGCAGCCGAGACTATTCCTACGAGCAGTACTTC. Full variable domain (rest looked up from reference TRBV7-9 and TRBJ2-7): DTGVSQNPRHKITKRGQNVTFRCDPISEHNRLYWYRQTLGQGPEFLTYFQNEAQLEKSRLLSDRFSAERPKGSFSTLEIQRTEQGDSAMYLCASSRDYSYEQYFGPGTRLTVT.

The rearrangement uses TRBV14 and TRBJ1-1, with TRBD1 identical over 9 bases. The CDR3 has 17 amino acids. J was trimmed by 4 bases and V by 0 bases; bases with no gene match: 9. Germline V lookup: CDR1 SGHDN, CDR2 FVKESK. The CDR3: CASSQDWTGVFSTEAFF. DNA for the CDR3: TGTGCCAGCAGCCAAGATTGGACAGGGGTGTTCAGCACTGAAGCTTTCTTT.

The V gene is TRBV7-2, the J gene TRBJ1-4; the D gene is possibly TRBD1 (5 bases). The CDR3 length is 14 residues. V dropped 4 bases and J dropped 7 bases, with 13 bases sitting between them. Looked up from germline, CDR1 is SGHTA and CDR2 is FQGNSA. The CDR3 loop reads CASSWTTSSEKLFF. CDR3 nucleotides: TGTGCCAGCAGCTGGACAACCAGCAGTGAAAAACTGTTTTTT.

In DNA, the CDR3 is TGTGCCAGCAGCCGTCCCGGGACAGGGTTCAATTCACCCCTCCACTTT. Translation gives CASSRPGTGFNSPLHF. The chain employs TRBV5-4 and TRBJ1-6; 9 nucleotides agree with TRBD1. The CDR3 is made up of 16 amino acids. Germline CDR1 SGHNT, CDR2 YYREEE (reference sequence). V lost 4 bases and J lost 7; bases outside the gene matches: 9.